These T cell receptor beta chains were read from a single sample in a study of control samples from healthy donors and cancer patients. Sequencing was performed with immunoSEQ multiplex PCR; in TCRdb, only in-frame clones are kept and a portion is missing. The sample lists roughly 190,000 clones; 90% to 95% were seen once. Sequencing was performed on blood. The receptors stem from a woman aged 25 to 39 in good health. The CDR3 runs from the conserved cysteine through the conserved F or W. The D gene is left open where the match is weak. Clone size is stated in some rows and not others, as once, few, many or a class when expanded.

V,D,J,size,CDR3,DNA
TRBV6-1,NA,TRBJ1-5,few,CASSEVEGSGNQPQHF,TGTGCCAGCAGTGAAGTGGAGGGATCGGGCAATCAGCCCCAGCATTTT
TRBV5-1,NA,TRBJ2-1,NA,CASSPGTRLYNEQFF,TGCGCCAGCAGCCCCGGGACTCGGTTATACAATGAGCAGTTCTTC
TRBV10-3,TRBD1,TRBJ1-2,NA,CAISGPWDRGNYGYTF,TGTGCCATCAGTGGCCCTTGGGACAGGGGGAACTATGGCTACACCTTC
TRBV28,TRBD2,TRBJ2-5,once,CASSLWTSGNQETQYF,TGTGCCAGCAGTTTATGGACTAGCGGTAACCAAGAGACCCAGTACTTC
TRBV24-1,NA,TRBJ2-3,NA,CATSDFRGSGSTDTQYF,TGTGCCACCAGTGATTTTAGGGGGAGTGGGAGCACAGATACGCAGTATTTT
TRBV6-4,NA,TRBJ2-3,NA,CASSPGVTDTQYF,TGTGCCAGCAGCCCAGGGGTTACAGATACGCAGTATTTT
TRBV15,NA,TRBJ1-3,NA,CATSRAGTGNTIYF,TGTGCCACCAGCAGAGCAGGGACGGGAAACACCATATATTTT
TRBV6-5,NA,TRBJ2-1,NA,CASRGLPHNEQFF,TGTGCCAGCAGGGGACTCCCCCACAATGAGCAGTTCTTC
TRBV3-1/TRBV3-2,TRBD2,TRBJ2-7,NA,CASSRLAGPYEQYF,TGTGCCAGCAGCCGACTAGCGGGACCCTACGAGCAGTACTTC
TRBV7-2,NA,TRBJ2-1,NA,CASSLAYSYNEQFF,TGTGCCAGCAGCTTAGCATACTCCTACAATGAGCAGTTCTTC
TRBV5-1,NA,TRBJ2-3,NA,CASSLGRNTDTQYF,TGCGCCAGCAGCTTGGGTAGGAACACAGATACGCAGTATTTT
TRBV6-6,NA,TRBJ1-5,NA,CASSYRQNSNQPQHF,TGTGCCAGCAGTTACCGCCAGAATAGCAATCAGCCCCAGCATTTT
TRBV18,NA,TRBJ1-2,NA,CASSPGRNYGYTF,TGTGCCAGCAGCCCGGGACGGAACTATGGCTACACCTTC
TRBV18,TRBD1,TRBJ1-5,once,CASSPDRGNNQPQHF,TGTGCCAGCTCACCAGACAGGGGAAACAATCAGCCCCAGCATTTT
TRBV2,TRBD2,TRBJ2-7,NA,CASKLAGSSYEQYF,TGTGCCAGCAAACTAGCGGGGAGCTCCTACGAGCAGTACTTC
TRBV4-3,TRBD2,TRBJ2-1,NA,CASSQVGLDNEQFF,TGCGCCAGCAGCCAAGTGGGACTAGACAATGAGCAGTTCTTC
TRBV20-1,NA,TRBJ1-1,few,CSASWEREAFF,TGCAGTGCTAGCTGGGAGCGGGAAGCTTTCTTT
TRBV12-1,NA,TRBJ2-5,NA,CASSFSETQYF,TGTGCCAGCAGCTTTAGCGAGACCCAGTACTTC